These 26 T cell receptor beta chains were all obtained from the same sample, sequenced in a study of shared clonotypes between healthy human individuals. Data came from immunoSEQ multiplex PCR; TCRdb stores just in-frame clones and leaves some out. The repertoire holds around 500,000 clones, with roughly three quarters as singletons. The specimen sequenced was PBMCs. The source is a woman aged 40 to 50 in good health. Some clones in this sample may be carry-over from other donors' samples.

As regards this clone: The same CDR3 also results from other DNA sequences found in this sample. V usage is TRBV19 and J usage is TRBJ2-5; 13 bases map to TRBD2. Per germline, CDR1 LNHDA and CDR2 SQIVND (reference sequence). This CDR3 has 17 residues. The J segment lost 5 bases and the V segment lost 6 bases, leaving 12 bases of the junction unmatched. The CDR3 bases are TGTGCCAGTAGCGGCGGCAGGACTAGCGGGAGTGGGGAGACCCAGTACTTC. Amino acids: CASSGGRTSGSGETQYF.

The gene calls are TRBV14 and TRBJ2-7; D perhaps matches TRBD2 (6 bases). V lost 1 base and J lost 3, with 13 bases in between. Looked up from germline, CDR1 is SGHDN and CDR2 is FVKESK. The CDR3 extends over 15 amino acids. DNA for the CDR3: TGTGCCAGCAGCCAAGGTTTTGACGGGAGCTACGAGCAGTACTTC. This sequence encodes CASSQGFDGSYEQYF. The complete variable domain, with remaining parts taken from reference TRBV14 and TRBJ2-7, reads EAGVTQFPSHSVIEKGQTVTLRCDPISGHDNLYWYRRVMGKEIKFLLHFVKESKQDESGMPNNRFLAERTGGTYSTLKVQPAELEDSGVYFCASSQGFDGSYEQYFGPGTRLTVT.

This chain connects TRBV30 to TRBJ1-2; D gene ambiguous. Between the trimmed V and J ends, which lost 3 bases and 2 bases, there was a span of 13 bases. The CDR3 is made up of 14 amino acids. CDR1 is GTSNPN and CDR2 is SVGIG in the germline V gene (reference sequence). The CDR3 sequence: CAWRRRGTNYGYTF. CDR3 nucleotides: TGTGCCTGGAGAAGGCGTGGTACGAACTATGGCTACACCTTC.

The chain joins TRBV7-3 to TRBJ2-1; 8 bases align to TRBD2. CDR1 is SGHTA and CDR2 is FQGTGA in the germline V gene. Trimming removed 5 bases from V and 0 bases from J; junction bases left unmatched: 3. This CDR3 has 15 amino acids. CDR3 residues: CASSELAASYNEQFF. For the CDR3, the DNA is TGTGCCAGCAGCGAACTAGCGGCCTCCTACAATGAGCAGTTCTTC.

The chain couples TRBV5-8 to TRBJ1-1; TRBD1 is a possible D gene (6 bases). Trimming left V 4 bases short and J 1 base short, with 11 bases between. This CDR3 has 14 amino acids. The germline V gene has CDR1 SGHTS and CDR2 YDEGEE. Here the CDR3 reads CASSRRGQNTEAFF. The CDR3 DNA reads TGTGCCAGCAGCAGGAGGGGACAGAACACTGAAGCTTTCTTT.

This chain connects TRBV19 to TRBJ2-1; possible D gene TRBD2, 6 bases. This CDR3 spans 14 amino acids. Germline V gene sequence: CDR1 LNHDA, CDR2 SQIVND (reference sequence). V lost 7 bases, J lost 10 bases, and 20 bases lay in between. The CDR3 here is CASISSAILGEQFF. The CDR3 bases are TGTGCCAGTATATCTAGCGCTATATTGGGGGAGCAGTTCTTC.

The CDR3 sequence is CASSLGGRLYEQYF. In DNA form, the CDR3 reads TGTGCCAGCAGTTTAGGTGGGAGACTTTACGAGCAGTACTTC. This chain uses TRBV27 with TRBJ2-7; TRBD2 is a possible D gene (5 bases). Trimming pared 2 bases from V and 4 bases from J, leaving 12 bases between. Germline lookup yields CDR1 MNHEY and CDR2 SMNVEV (reference sequence). This CDR3 region has 14 residues.

J is TRBJ2-1 and V is TRBV28; tentatively, D is TRBD2 (7 bases). The V gene lost 6 bases and the J gene lost 4 bases, with 19 bases spanning the gap. This CDR3 is 16 amino acids long. Germline lookup yields CDR1 MDHEN and CDR2 SYDVKM. CDR3 DNA sequence: TGTGCCAGCAGCCACGGCAGGGGAGGGGGATACAATGAGCAGTTCTTC. Its translation: CASSHGRGGGYNEQFF.

V is TRBV28 and J is TRBJ2-2; 9 bases align to TRBD1. V was clipped by 10 bases and J by 4 bases; unmatched bases: 16. The CDR3 contains 17 residues. Germline V gene sequence: CDR1 MDHEN, CDR2 SYDVKM. The CDR3, as DNA: TGTGCCATCTCCGGGACAGGGTTCGTCCGACGCACCGGGGAGCTGTTTTTT. It codes for CAISGTGFVRRTGELFF.

J is TRBJ2-7 and V is TRBV18; D is perhaps TRBD1 or TRBD2 (5 bases each). The CDR3 has 14 amino acids. V lost 4 bases to trimming and J lost 0 bases, with 10 bases between them. Germline V gene data show CDR1 as KGHSH and CDR2 as LQKENI. The CDR3 DNA is TGTGCCAGCTCACGGGACCCGAGCTCCTACGAGCAGTACTTC. Its translation is CASSRDPSSYEQYF.

V gene TRBV5-3 combines with J gene TRBJ2-2; D ambiguous. TRBV5-3 is an open reading frame whose function is uncertain. This CDR3 spans 17 amino acids. Trimming stripped 0 bases from V and 4 bases from J, with 16 bases between. CDR3 sequence reads: CARSLAIPAYSTGELFF. CDR3 bases: TGTGCCAGAAGCTTGGCGATCCCTGCGTATTCCACCGGGGAGCTGTTTTTT.

This CDR3 reads CASKRDRLGETQYF. CDR3 bases: TGTGCCAGCAAACGGGACAGGCTTGGAGAGACCCAGTACTTC. This chain connects TRBV2 to TRBJ2-5, with TRBD1 matching 8 bases. J was trimmed by 4 bases and V by 7 bases; bases with no gene match: 8. CDR1 SNHLY and CDR2 FYNNEI come from the germline V gene. The CDR3 runs 14 residues.

The chain couples TRBV18 to TRBJ2-1, with TRBD1 matching 7 bases. V shed 2 bases, J shed 8 bases, and the junction held 6 bases outside the gene matches. CDR3 length equals 14 residues. CDR1 and CDR2 from the germline V gene are KGHSH and LQKENI. For the CDR3, the DNA is TGTGCCAGCTCACCAAGACAGGGTTGGTATGAGCAGTTCTTC. This sequence encodes CASSPRQGWYEQFF. Full variable domain (outside the CDR3, taken from reference TRBV18 and TRBJ2-1): NAGVMQNPRHLVRRRGQEARLRCSPMKGHSHVYWYRQLPEEGLKFMVYLQKENIIDESGMPKERFSAEFPKEGPSILRIQQVVRGDSAAYFCASSPRQGWYEQFFGPGTRLTVL.

This clone came up a few times. V usage is TRBV30 and J usage is TRBJ2-1; D might be TRBD2 (5 bases). CDR1 is GTSNPN and CDR2 is SVGIG in the germline V gene (reference sequence). The CDR3 covers 15 residues. The V end was cut by 0 bases, the J end by 7 bases, with 16 bases between. Here the CDR3 DNA reads TGTGCCTGGAGTGTACGGACGGGATCTTGGAATGAGCAGTTCTTC. Protein product: CAWSVRTGSWNEQFF.

The V and J genes are TRBV28 and TRBJ2-7, with D maybe TRBD2 (6 bases). Germline V gene sequence: CDR1 MDHEN, CDR2 SYDVKM. Trimming stripped 3 bases from V and 3 bases from J, with 18 bases between. The CDR3 runs to 16 residues. CDR3 in DNA: TGTGCCAGCAGTTTCAACTATGGAGGGTTCATCTACGAGCAGTACTTC. Amino acid sequence: CASSFNYGGFIYEQYF.

The chain has TRBV5-4 and TRBJ1-1; the D gene is possibly TRBD1 (5 bases). This CDR3 is 16 amino acids long. The germline CDR1 and CDR2 sequences are SGHNT and YYREEE (reference sequence). V was trimmed by 1 base and J by 5 bases, leaving 18 bases between them. CDR3 sequence (DNA): TGTGCCAGCAGCTTGACAGGTGTTACCATGTGGACTGAAGCTTTCTTT. Residues: CASSLTGVTMWTEAFF.

On this clone itself: Given a much more abundant clone one base away, this may be a read error. The chain employs TRBV28 and TRBJ2-7; no definite D call. V was trimmed by 4 bases and J by 0 bases, leaving 1 base between them. The CDR3 sequence is 11 residues long. Germline CDR1 is MDHEN and CDR2 is SYDVKM. The DNA of the CDR3 is TGTGCCAGCAGTTACTCCTACGAGCAGTACTTC. Translated, it gives CASSYSYEQYF. Based on the CDR3 plus reference TRBV28 and TRBJ2-7, the full variable domain is DVKVTQSSRYLVKRTGEKVFLECVQDMDHENMFWYRQDPGLGLRLIYFSYDVKMKEKGDIPEGYSVSREKKERFSLILESASTNQTSMYLCASSYSYEQYFGPGTRLTVT.

The V call is TRBV28, the J call TRBJ2-7, with TRBD2 matching 10 bases. The J segment lost 3 bases and the V segment lost 7 bases, leaving 9 bases of the junction unmatched. Germline V lookup: CDR1 MDHEN, CDR2 SYDVKM. The CDR3 is 15 residues long. Written as DNA, the CDR3 is TGTGCCAGCATGCTAGCGGGAGCCGTCGACTACGAGCAGTACTTC. Translated, it gives CASMLAGAVDYEQYF. Full variable domain (rest looked up from reference TRBV28 and TRBJ2-7): DVKVTQSSRYLVKRTGEKVFLECVQDMDHENMFWYRQDPGLGLRLIYFSYDVKMKEKGDIPEGYSVSREKKERFSLILESASTNQTSMYLCASMLAGAVDYEQYFGPGTRLTVT.

This chain uses TRBV27 with TRBJ1-1; 9 bases match TRBD1. J was trimmed by 7 bases and V by 5 bases; bases with no gene match: 14. The length of the CDR3 is 16 residues. Germline CDR1 reads MNHEY; CDR2 reads SMNVEV (reference sequence). This chain's CDR3 is CASSPNRDRVYDEAFF. In nucleotides, the CDR3 is TGTGCCAGCAGTCCTAATCGGGACAGGGTGTATGATGAAGCTTTCTTT.

The chain recombines TRBV9 with TRBJ1-1; no firm D call. The CDR3 sequence is 15 residues long. CDR1 and CDR2 from the germline V gene are SGDLS and YYNGEE. V was trimmed by 3 bases and J by 1 base, leaving 13 bases between them. CDR3 protein: CASSALRGTNTEAFF. The CDR3 region has the DNA TGTGCCAGCAGCGCCCTCCGGGGTACGAACACTGAAGCTTTCTTT. Complete variable domain (other parts from reference TRBV9 and TRBJ1-1): DSGVTQTPKHLITATGQRVTLRCSPRSGDLSVYWYQQSLDQGLQFLIQYYNGEERAKGNILERFSAQQFPDLHSELNLSSLELGDSALYFCASSALRGTNTEAFFGQGTRLTVV.

The V and J genes are TRBV6-5 and TRBJ2-7, with 7 bases matching TRBD2. Germline V gene sequence: CDR1 MNHEY, CDR2 SVGAGI. The CDR3 length is 14 residues. Unmatched junction bases numbered 5, after V lost 2 bases and J lost 4 bases. The CDR3 spells CASSYREGGYEQYF. Written as DNA, the CDR3 is TGTGCCAGCAGTTACAGGGAGGGAGGGTACGAGCAGTACTTC.

V is TRBV30 and J is TRBJ1-6; D ambiguous. Germline lookup yields CDR1 GTSNPN and CDR2 SVGIG (reference sequence). Trimming left V 3 bases short and J 7 bases short, with 4 bases between. This CDR3 comprises 11 residues. Written as DNA, the CDR3 is TGTGCCTGGAGCGGGAATTCACCCCTCCACTTT. It encodes CAWSGNSPLHF. Full variable domain (remainder filled in from reference TRBV30 and TRBJ1-6): SQTIHQWPATLVQPVGSPLSLECTVEGTSNPNLYWYRQAAGRGLQLLFYSVGIGQISSEVPQNLSASRPQDRQFILSSKKLLLSDSGFYLCAWSGNSPLHFGNGTRLTVT.

By share, this clone ranks as medium-sized. V usage is TRBV6-1 and J usage is TRBJ1-5, with D maybe TRBD1 (6 bases). CDR1 and CDR2 from the germline V gene are MNHNS and SASEGT. The V and J ends lost 8 bases and 6 bases respectively, with 17 bases between them. CDR3 length: 14 residues. The CDR3: CASAPEGGVQPQHF. The CDR3, as DNA: TGTGCCAGCGCCCCCGAGGGGGGGGTTCAGCCCCAGCATTTT.

This clone was picked up a small number of times. The rearrangement uses TRBV7-9 and TRBJ1-1; a possible D gene is TRBD1 (6 bases). The germline gives CDR1 SEHNR, CDR2 FQNEAQ (reference sequence). The V end was cut by 4 bases, the J end by 4 bases, with 13 bases between. The CDR3 extends over 14 amino acids. The CDR3 bases are TGTGCCAGCAGCTCCCCCCAGGGGCTCACTGAAGCTTTCTTT. It encodes CASSSPQGLTEAFF.

With regard to this clone: Distinct nucleotide sequences in the sample also encode this CDR3. This sequence joins TRBV29-1 and TRBJ2-5, with D unclear. This CDR3 is 10 amino acids long. V lost 4 bases, J lost 4 bases, and 4 bases lay in between. CDR1 SQVTM and CDR2 ANQGSEA come from the germline V gene. CDR3 loop: CSVARETQYF. In nucleotides, the CDR3 is TGCAGCGTTGCTCGAGAGACCCAGTACTTC.

V is TRBV6-1 and J is TRBJ2-1, with D possibly being TRBD2 (6 bases). The V end was cut by 7 bases, the J end by 10 bases, with 17 bases between. CDR1 MNHNS and CDR2 SASEGT come from the germline V gene. This CDR3 comprises 13 residues. The CDR3 is CASKTPGTPEQFF. The CDR3 DNA is TGTGCCAGCAAGACGCCCGGGACTCCAGAGCAGTTCTTC.